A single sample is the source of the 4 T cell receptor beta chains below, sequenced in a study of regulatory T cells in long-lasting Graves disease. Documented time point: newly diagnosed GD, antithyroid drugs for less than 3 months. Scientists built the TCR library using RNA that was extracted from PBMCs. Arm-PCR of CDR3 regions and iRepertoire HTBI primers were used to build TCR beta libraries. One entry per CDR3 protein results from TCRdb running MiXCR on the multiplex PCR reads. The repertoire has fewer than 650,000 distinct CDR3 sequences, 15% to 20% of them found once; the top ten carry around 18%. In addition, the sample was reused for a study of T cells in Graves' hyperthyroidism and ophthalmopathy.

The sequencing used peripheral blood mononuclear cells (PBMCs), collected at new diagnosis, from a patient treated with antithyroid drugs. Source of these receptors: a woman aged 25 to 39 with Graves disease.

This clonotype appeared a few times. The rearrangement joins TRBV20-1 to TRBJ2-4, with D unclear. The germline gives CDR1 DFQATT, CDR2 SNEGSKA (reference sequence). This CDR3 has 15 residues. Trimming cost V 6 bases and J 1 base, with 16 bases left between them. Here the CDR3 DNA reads TGCAGTGCCAGAAGGAGCCCCACGGCCAAAAACATTCAGTACTTC. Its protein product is CSARRSPTAKNIQYF.

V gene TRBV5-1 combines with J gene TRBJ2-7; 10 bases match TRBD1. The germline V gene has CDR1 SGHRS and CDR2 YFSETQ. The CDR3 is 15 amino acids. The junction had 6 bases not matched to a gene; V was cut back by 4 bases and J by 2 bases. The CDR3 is CASSATGTGAYEQYF. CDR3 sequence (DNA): TGCGCCAGCAGCGCTACGGGGACAGGGGCCTACGAGCAGTACTTC. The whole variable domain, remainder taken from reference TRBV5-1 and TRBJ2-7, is KAGVTQTPRYLIKTRGQQVTLSCSPISGHRSVSWYQQTPGQGLQFLFEYFSETQRNKGNFPGRFSGRQFSNSRSEMNVSTLELGDSALYLCASSATGTGAYEQYFGPGTRLTVT.

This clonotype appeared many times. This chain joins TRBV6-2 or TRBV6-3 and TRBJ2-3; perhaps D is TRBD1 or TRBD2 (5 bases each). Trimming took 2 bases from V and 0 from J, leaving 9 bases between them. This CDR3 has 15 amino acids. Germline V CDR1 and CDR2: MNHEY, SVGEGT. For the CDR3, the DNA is TGTGCCAGCAGTTACGGGGGTACTAGCACAGATACGCAGTATTTT. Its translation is CASSYGGTSTDTQYF.

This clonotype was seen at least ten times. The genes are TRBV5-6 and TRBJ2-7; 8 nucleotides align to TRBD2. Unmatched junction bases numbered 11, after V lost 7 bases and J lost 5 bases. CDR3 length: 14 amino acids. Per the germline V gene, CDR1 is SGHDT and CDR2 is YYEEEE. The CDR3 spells CASSGPSGFHEQYF. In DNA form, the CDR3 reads TGTGCCAGCTCTGGTCCTAGCGGGTTCCACGAGCAGTACTTC.